This T cell receptor (beta chain) appears in the sequencing data of a study of follicular helper T cells after annual influenza vaccination. Regarding the study as a whole: ICOS-CD38- cTfh most often held earlier Day 7 ICOS+CD38+ clones.

CDR3 size: 19 residues. Trimming cost V 0 bases and J 3 bases; bases outside gene matches: 6. Germline CDR1 is SGHVS and CDR2 is FQNEAQ. Survey level resolution was used for TCRB sequencing. Sequencing was performed with immunoSEQ multiplex PCR; in TCRdb, only in-frame clones are kept and a portion is missing. The sample records roughly 10,000 clones, 81% being singletons. As to time point: 2015-2016 season, pre-vaccination. Concerning this clone itself: Its specificity is not known.

This clonotype originated in an adult who received the influenza vaccine. Sequenced here: CXCR5+ CD38- circulating T follicular helper cells from blood, sampled on the day of influenza vaccination. Subset indicated: circulating Tfh, non-naive CD4+CXCR5+PD-1+ (ICOS+CD38+ or ICOS-CD38-). The rearrangement joins TRBV7-8 to TRBJ2-6, with TRBD1 identical over 12 bases. CDR3 amino acids: CASSLARGQGAGGANVLTF. CDR3 in DNA: TGTGCCAGCAGCTTAGCGCGGGGACAGGGGGCGGGTGGGGCCAACGTCCTGACTTTC.